These 8 T cell receptor beta chains were sequenced from one sample in a study of technical replicates of blood from a few donors. Sequencing was performed with immunoSEQ multiplex PCR; in TCRdb, only in-frame clones are kept and a portion is missing. The sample includes more than 65,000 clones, over 75% of them seen just once. Sample: PBMCs. The receptors here all came from a human donor in good health. Some clones in this sample may be carry-over from other donors' samples.

This chain joins TRBV18 and TRBJ2-5; possibly TRBD2 for D (6 bases). V was clipped by 11 bases and J by 5 bases, with 15 bases between them. The germline CDR1 and CDR2 sequences are KGHSH and LQKENI. The CDR3 is 12 residues long. The chain's CDR3 is CAGWEVRETQYF. CDR3 bases: TGTGCCGGATGGGAGGTCCGGGAGACCCAGTACTTC.

This chain links TRBV2 with TRBJ1-1; D may be TRBD1 (6 bases). The CDR3 spans 14 residues. Germline V lookup: CDR1 SNHLY, CDR2 FYNNEI. V lost 1 base and J lost 6, with 12 bases in between. The CDR3 DNA sequence: TGTGCCAGCAGTGAAGAGGGGGATCTGGCTGAAGCTTTCTTT. Translating it yields CASSEEGDLAEAFF.

The V gene is TRBV4-3, the J gene TRBJ2-1; D possibly corresponds to TRBD2 (6 bases). V was trimmed by 0 bases and J by 13 bases, leaving 16 bases between them. Germline V gene data show CDR1 as LGHNA and CDR2 as YSLEER. CDR3 length: 14 amino acids. The CDR3 DNA sequence: TGCGCCAGCAGCCAAGATCGGTTTGGAGGGGATCAGTTCTTC. Its protein product is CASSQDRFGGDQFF.

The V and J genes are TRBV25-1 and TRBJ2-3; TRBD1 is a possible D gene (5 bases). Trimming took off 6 bases at V and 4 bases at J, with 20 bases between the two ends. The germline V gene has CDR1 MGHDK and CDR2 SYGVNS. The CDR3 totals 16 residues. This CDR3 is CASSYDRTQGADTQYF. CDR3 in DNA: TGTGCCAGCAGCTACGATAGGACCCAGGGCGCAGATACGCAGTATTTT. The full variable domain, with the rest looked up from reference TRBV25-1 and TRBJ2-3, is EADIYQTPRYLVIGTGKKITLECSQTMGHDKMYWYQQDPGMELHLIHYSYGVNSTEKGDLSSESTVSRIRTEHFPLTLESARPSHTSQYLCASSYDRTQGADTQYFGPGTRLTVL.

The V gene is TRBV15, the J gene TRBJ2-1, with 8 bases lining up with TRBD2. Looked up from germline, CDR1 is LNHNV and CDR2 is YYDKDF (reference sequence). The CDR3 loop spans 14 amino acids. With V trimmed by 3 bases and J by 9 bases, 7 bases remained unmatched. CDR3 region: CATSSPGGGVEQFF. DNA for the CDR3: TGTGCCACCAGCAGCCCGGGAGGGGGGGTTGAGCAGTTCTTC.

V gene TRBV7-2 combines with J gene TRBJ2-7; 9 nucleotides match TRBD1. Germline V gene sequence: CDR1 SGHTA, CDR2 FQGNSA. V gave up 5 bases and J gave up 4 bases; unmatched junction bases: 6. The CDR3 extends over 14 amino acids. The DNA for the CDR3 is TGTGCCAGCAGCGCCTACAGGGGGCGTTACGAGCAGTACTTC. This gives the protein CASSAYRGRYEQYF.

The chain links TRBV29-1 to TRBJ2-1; 12 positions match TRBD2. The germline V gene encodes CDR1 SQVTM and CDR2 ANQGSEA. The length of the CDR3 is 17 residues. The junction had 8 bases not matched to a gene; V was cut back by 4 bases and J by 1 base. The CDR3 sequence: CSVAHLGLAGSYNEQFF. The DNA of the CDR3 is TGCAGCGTTGCGCATTTAGGACTAGCGGGATCCTACAATGAGCAGTTCTTC.

The chain combines TRBV7-2 with TRBJ1-5; 9 bases fit TRBD1. CDR1 is SGHTA and CDR2 is FQGNSA in the germline V gene. The V segment lost 5 bases and the J segment 4 bases; nucleotides outside the gene matches: 12. The CDR3 is 17 residues long. CDR3 region: CASSPGTGLGINQPQHF. In DNA, the CDR3 is TGTGCCAGCAGCCCAGGGACAGGGCTAGGTATTAATCAGCCCCAGCATTTT.